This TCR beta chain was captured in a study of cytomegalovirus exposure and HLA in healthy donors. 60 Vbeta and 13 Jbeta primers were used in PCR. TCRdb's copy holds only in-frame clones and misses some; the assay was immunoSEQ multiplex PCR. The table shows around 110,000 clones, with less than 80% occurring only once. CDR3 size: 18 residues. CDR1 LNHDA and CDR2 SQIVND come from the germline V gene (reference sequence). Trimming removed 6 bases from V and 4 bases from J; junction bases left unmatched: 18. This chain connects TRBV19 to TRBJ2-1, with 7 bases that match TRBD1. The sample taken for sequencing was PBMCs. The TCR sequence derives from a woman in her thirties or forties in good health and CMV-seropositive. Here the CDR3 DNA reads TGTGCCAGTAGCACAAGGCCGTATCCGGGACAGTATTACAATGAGCAGTTCTTC. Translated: CASSTRPYPGQYYNEQFF. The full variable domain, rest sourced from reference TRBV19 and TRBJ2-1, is DGGITQSPKYLFRKEGQNVTLSCEQNLNHDAMYWYRQDPGQGLRLIYYSQIVNDFQKGDIAEGYSVSREKKESFPLTVTSAQKNPTAFYLCASSTRPYPGQYYNEQFFGPGTRLTVL.